The T cell receptor beta chain under discussion was sequenced for a study of blood T cell repertoires in COVID-19. The table came from immunoSEQ multiplex PCR; TCRdb's copy has only in-frame clones and leaves some out. The repertoire holds more than 75,000 clones, with 87% as singletons. Specimen: peripheral blood. The origin of this receptor is a man in his thirties or forties with acute or convalescent COVID-19.

CDR3 protein: CASSQVPRGGAGTDTQYF. In DNA, the CDR3 is TGCGCCAGCAGCCAAGTCCCAAGGGGGGGAGCGGGCACAGATACGCAGTATTTT. The chain couples TRBV4-1 to TRBJ2-3, with D possibly being TRBD2 (7 bases). The CDR3 runs to 18 residues. The ends were cut back, 1 base at V and 1 base at J, with 18 bases in the middle. Germline CDR1 MGHRA, CDR2 YSYEKL.